This TCR beta chain originates from a study of T cells in Graves' hyperthyroidism and ophthalmopathy. Study summary: Once the initial diagnosis was made, peripheral blood was obtained before any treatment.

What was amplified from RNA transcripts were TCR beta CDR3 regions. Researchers ran a first-round RT-PCR on the TCR CDR3 using the HTBI primer set. In TCRdb, the multiplex PCR reads were re-called with MiXCR into one record per CDR3 protein. The sample shows roughly 150,000 distinct CDR3 sequences, about a tenth of them seen only once. The CDR3 spans 18 residues. V lost 2 bases and J lost 0, with 19 bases in between. Germline CDR1 MGHRA, CDR2 YSYEKL. Study-wide results and limits: Blood samples included most of the expanded thyroid clonotypes exceeding 0.001.

In regard to this clonotype: Its specificity is unknown.

Lactation, pregnancy, other autoimmune disease or uncontrolled infection excluded patients. Diagnosis relied on clinical symptoms, serum thyroxine and TRAb, thyroid ultrasound and orbital computed tomography. Sequencing was done on a sample of blood. The sequence was obtained from a woman in her late teens or twenties with Graves' hyperthyroidism that later progressed to Graves' ophthalmopathy. This chain uses TRBV4-1 with TRBJ1-2; no firm D call. The CDR3 here is CASSQRSVRLLTNYGYTF. CDR3 in DNA: TGCGCCAGCAGCCAACGTTCGGTCAGACTACTTACTAACTATGGCTACACCTTC.